This T cell receptor (beta chain) was recovered during a study of technical replicates of blood from a handful of donors. Sequenced by immunoSEQ multiplex PCR; TCRdb stores in-frame clones only, minus some. Of under 95,000 clones listed, roughly 98% are singletons. The CDR3 is 16 amino acids. Trimming cost V 0 bases and J 1 base, with 11 bases left between them. Germline V lookup: CDR1 SGHVS, CDR2 FNYEAQ. This TCR came from a human donor in good health. Sample: T cells isolated from PBMCs. The chain recombines TRBV7-6 with TRBJ2-3; D may be TRBD1 (6 bases). CDR3 bases: TGTGCCAGCAGCTTAGCGGGGGCCCCGGGCACAGATACGCAGTATTTT. This codes for CASSLAGAPGTDTQYF. Combining the CDR3 with reference TRBV7-6 and TRBJ2-3 gives the whole variable domain GAGVSQSPRYKVTKRGQDVALRCDPISGHVSLYWYRQALGQGPEFLTYFNYEAQQDKSGLPNDRFSAERPEGSISTLTIQRTEQRDSAMYRCASSLAGAPGTDTQYFGPGTRLTVL.